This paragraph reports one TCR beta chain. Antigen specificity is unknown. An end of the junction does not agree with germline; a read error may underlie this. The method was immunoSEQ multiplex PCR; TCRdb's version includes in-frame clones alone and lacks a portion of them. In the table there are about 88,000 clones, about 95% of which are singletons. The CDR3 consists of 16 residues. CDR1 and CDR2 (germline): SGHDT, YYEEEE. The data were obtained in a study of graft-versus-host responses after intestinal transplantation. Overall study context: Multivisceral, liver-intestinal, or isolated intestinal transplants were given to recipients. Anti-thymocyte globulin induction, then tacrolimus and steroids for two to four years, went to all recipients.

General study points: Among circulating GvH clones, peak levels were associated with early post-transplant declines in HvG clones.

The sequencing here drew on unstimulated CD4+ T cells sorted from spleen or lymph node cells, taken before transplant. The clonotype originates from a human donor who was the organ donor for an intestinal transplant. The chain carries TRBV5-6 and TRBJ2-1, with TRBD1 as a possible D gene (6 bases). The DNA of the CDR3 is TGTGCCAGCAGCTTGACAGGGATAGCTCTCTACGATGAGCAGTTCTTC. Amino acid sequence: CASSLTGIALYDEQFF. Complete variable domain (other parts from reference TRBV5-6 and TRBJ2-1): DAGVTQSPTHLIKTRGQQVTLRCSPKSGHDTVSWYQQALGQGPQFIFQYYEEEERQRGNFPDRFSGHQFPNYSSELNVNALLLGDSALYLCASSLTGIALYDEQFFGPGTRLTVL.